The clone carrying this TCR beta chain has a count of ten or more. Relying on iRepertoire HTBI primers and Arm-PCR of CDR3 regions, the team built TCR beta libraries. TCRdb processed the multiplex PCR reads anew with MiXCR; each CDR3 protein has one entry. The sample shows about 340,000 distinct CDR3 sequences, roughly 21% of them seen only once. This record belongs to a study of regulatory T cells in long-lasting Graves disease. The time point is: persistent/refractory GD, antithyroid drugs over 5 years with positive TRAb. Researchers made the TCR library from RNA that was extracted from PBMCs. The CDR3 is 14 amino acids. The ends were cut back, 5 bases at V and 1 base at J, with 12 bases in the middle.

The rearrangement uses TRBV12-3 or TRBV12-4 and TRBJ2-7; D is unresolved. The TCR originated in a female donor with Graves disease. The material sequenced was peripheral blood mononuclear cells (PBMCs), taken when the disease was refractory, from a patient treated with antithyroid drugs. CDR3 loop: CASSGRTHSYEQYF. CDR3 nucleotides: TGTGCCAGCAGTGGCCGGACCCATTCCTACGAGCAGTACTTC.